This record covers a single TCR beta chain. Time point described: baseline, week 1 (first vaccination visit). Described treatment: pre-vaccination baseline after standard-of-care therapy. Some clones are missing from TCRdb's copy, which holds only in-frame ones; the method was immunoSEQ multiplex PCR. The top ten clones hold 7.5% to 9% of a sample with tens of thousands of clones, less than 85% of them seen once. These data come from a study of a mutant IDH1 vaccine in newly diagnosed glioma. V lost 7 bases and J lost 2; bases outside the gene matches: 4. The CDR3 sequence is 13 residues long. Germline lookup yields CDR1 MNHEY and CDR2 SVGAGI.

The sample here was PBMCs, taken from a glioma patient treated with radiotherapy, temozolomide or both. The J gene is TRBJ2-7, the V gene TRBV6-5; 8 bases fit TRBD1. This clonotype originated in a man aged 50-60 years with glioma. The CDR3 here is CASKRTGTYEQYF. CDR3 DNA: TGTGCCAGCAAACGGACAGGGACCTACGAGCAGTACTTC.